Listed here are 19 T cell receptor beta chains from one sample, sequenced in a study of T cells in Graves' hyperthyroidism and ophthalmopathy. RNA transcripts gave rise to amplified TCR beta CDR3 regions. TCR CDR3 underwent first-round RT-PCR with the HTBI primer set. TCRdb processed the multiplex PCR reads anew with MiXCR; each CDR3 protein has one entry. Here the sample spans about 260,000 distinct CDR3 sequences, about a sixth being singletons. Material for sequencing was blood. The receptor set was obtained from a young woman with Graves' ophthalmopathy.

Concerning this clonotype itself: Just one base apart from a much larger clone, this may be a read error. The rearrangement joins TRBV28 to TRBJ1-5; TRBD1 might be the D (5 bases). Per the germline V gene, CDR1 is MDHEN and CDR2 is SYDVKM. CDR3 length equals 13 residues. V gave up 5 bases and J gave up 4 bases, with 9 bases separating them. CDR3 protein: CASSHRTNQPQHF. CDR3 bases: TGTGCCAGCAGTCACAGGACTAATCAGCCCCAGCATTTT.

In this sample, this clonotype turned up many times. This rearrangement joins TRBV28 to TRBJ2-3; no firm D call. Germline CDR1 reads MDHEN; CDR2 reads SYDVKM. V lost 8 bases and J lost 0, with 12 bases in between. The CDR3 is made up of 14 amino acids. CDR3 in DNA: TGTGCCAGCTTCGGCCCCACTAGCACAGATACGCAGTATTTT. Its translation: CASFGPTSTDTQYF.

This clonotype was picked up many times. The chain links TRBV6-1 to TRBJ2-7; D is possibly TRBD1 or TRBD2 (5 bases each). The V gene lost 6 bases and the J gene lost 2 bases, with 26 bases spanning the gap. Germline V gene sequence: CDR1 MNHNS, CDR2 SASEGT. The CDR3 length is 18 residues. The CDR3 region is CASSGFGRARGVAYEQYF. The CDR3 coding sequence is TGTGCCAGCAGCGGATTTGGACGGGCCAGAGGGGTCGCCTACGAGCAGTACTTC.

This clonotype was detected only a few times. CDR3 in DNA: TGTGCCACCGGGGCCGGGACCACGGATACGCAGTATTTT. The encoded protein is CATGAGTTDTQYF. The chain carries TRBV5-8 and TRBJ2-3, with D perhaps assigned TRBD1 or TRBD2 (5 bases each). Deletions cut 9 bases from V and 6 bases from J, with 17 bases between. From germline, CDR1 is SGHTS and CDR2 YDEGEE. There are 13 residues in the CDR3.

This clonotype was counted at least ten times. Written as DNA, the CDR3 is TGTGCCAGCAGCCAAGATGGCAGGGGTATGGAGACCCAGTACTTC. The encoded protein is CASSQDGRGMETQYF. This sequence joins TRBV14 and TRBJ2-5, with D possibly matching TRBD1 (6 bases). Germline assignment: CDR1 SGHDN and CDR2 FVKESK. Deletions cut 0 bases from V and 5 bases from J, with 13 bases between. The CDR3 consists of 15 residues.

This chain's CDR3 is CAWSVENTQYF. The CDR3 DNA is TGTGCCTGGAGTGTGGAGAATACGCAGTATTTT. This chain links TRBV30 with TRBJ2-3; D is uncertain. The CDR3 consists of 11 residues. Germline V gene sequence: CDR1 GTSNPN, CDR2 SVGIG (reference sequence). Trimming removed 0 bases at V and 7 bases at J, with 5 bases between.

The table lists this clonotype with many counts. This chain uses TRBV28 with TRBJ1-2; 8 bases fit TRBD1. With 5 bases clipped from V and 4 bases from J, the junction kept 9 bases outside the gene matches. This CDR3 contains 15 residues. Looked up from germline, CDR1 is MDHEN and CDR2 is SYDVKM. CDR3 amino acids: CASSTPGQVPYGYTF. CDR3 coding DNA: TGTGCCAGCAGTACACCGGGACAGGTGCCCTATGGCTACACCTTC.

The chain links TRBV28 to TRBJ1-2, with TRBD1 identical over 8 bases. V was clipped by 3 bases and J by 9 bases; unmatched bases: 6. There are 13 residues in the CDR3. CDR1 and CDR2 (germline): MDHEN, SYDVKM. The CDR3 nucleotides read TGTGCCAGCAGTTTGAGGCAGGGGGCTAGCTACACCTTC. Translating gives CASSLRQGASYTF.

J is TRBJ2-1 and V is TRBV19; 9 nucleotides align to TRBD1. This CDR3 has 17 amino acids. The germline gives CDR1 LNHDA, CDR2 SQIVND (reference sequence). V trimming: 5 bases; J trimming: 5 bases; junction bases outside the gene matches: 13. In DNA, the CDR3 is TGTGCCAGTAGTTACAACCCCCGACAGGGGGTACACAATGAGCAGTTCTTC. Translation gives CASSYNPRQGVHNEQFF.

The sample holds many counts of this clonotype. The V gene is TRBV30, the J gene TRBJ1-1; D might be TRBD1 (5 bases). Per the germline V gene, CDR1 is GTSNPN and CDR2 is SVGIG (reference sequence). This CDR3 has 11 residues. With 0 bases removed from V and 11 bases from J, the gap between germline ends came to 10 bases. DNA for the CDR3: TGTGCCTGGAGTGTGAGGGGTACGGCTTTCTTT. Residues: CAWSVRGTAFF.

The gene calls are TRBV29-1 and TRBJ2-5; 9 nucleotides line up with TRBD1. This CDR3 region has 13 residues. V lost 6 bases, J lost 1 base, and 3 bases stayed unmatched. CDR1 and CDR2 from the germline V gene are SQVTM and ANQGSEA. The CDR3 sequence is CSVRTGAQETQYF. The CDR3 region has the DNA TGCAGCGTGAGGACAGGGGCCCAAGAGACCCAGTACTTC.

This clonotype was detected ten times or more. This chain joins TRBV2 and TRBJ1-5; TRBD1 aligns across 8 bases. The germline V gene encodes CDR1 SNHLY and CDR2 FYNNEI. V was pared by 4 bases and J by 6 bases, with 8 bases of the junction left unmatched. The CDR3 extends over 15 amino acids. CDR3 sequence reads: CASSADRARLQPQHF. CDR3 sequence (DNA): TGTGCCAGCAGTGCGGACAGGGCACGACTTCAGCCCCAGCATTTT.

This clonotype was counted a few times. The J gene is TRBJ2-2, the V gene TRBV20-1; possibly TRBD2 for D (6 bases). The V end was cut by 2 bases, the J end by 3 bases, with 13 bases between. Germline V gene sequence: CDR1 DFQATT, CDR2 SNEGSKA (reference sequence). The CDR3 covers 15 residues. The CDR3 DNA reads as TGCAGTGCTAGATCTGGCGGGGTGTACACCGGGGAGCTGTTTTTT. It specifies CSARSGGVYTGELFF.

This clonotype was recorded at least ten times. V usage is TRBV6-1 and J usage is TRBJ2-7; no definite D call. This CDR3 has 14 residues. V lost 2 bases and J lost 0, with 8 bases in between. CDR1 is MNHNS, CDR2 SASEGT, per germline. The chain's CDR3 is CASSERGFSYEQYF. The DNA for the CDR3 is TGTGCCAGCAGTGAACGAGGTTTCTCCTACGAGCAGTACTTC.

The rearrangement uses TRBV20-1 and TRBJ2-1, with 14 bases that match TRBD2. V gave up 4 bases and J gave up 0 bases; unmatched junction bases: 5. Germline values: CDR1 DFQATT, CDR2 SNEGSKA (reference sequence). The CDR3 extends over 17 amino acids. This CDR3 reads CSANGLAGGSSYNEQFF. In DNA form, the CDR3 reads TGCAGTGCTAATGGACTAGCGGGGGGTAGCTCCTACAATGAGCAGTTCTTC.

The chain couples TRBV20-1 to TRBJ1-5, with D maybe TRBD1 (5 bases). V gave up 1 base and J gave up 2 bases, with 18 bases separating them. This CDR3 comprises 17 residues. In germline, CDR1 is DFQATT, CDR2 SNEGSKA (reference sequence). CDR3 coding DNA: TGCAGTGCTAGAGCTCCCCAAGGCAGGGATGGCAATCAGCCCCAGCATTTT. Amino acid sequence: CSARAPQGRDGNQPQHF.

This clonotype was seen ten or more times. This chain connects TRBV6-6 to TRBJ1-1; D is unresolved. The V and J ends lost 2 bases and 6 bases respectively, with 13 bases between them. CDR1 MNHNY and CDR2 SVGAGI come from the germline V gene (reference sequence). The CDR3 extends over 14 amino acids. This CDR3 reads CASSYGEGGPEAFF. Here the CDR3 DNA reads TGTGCCAGCAGTTACGGGGAGGGTGGGCCTGAAGCTTTCTTT.

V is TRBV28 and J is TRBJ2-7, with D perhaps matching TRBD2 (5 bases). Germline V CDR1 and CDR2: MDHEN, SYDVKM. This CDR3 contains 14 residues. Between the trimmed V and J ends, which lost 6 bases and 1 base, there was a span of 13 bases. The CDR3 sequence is CASSGLRFSYEQYF. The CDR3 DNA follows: TGTGCCAGCAGCGGACTCAGGTTTTCCTACGAGCAGTACTTC.

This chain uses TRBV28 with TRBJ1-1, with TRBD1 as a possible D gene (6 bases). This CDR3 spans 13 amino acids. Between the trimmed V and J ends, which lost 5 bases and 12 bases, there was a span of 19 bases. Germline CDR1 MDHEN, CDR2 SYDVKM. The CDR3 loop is CASSLIGSGGTFF. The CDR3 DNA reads TGTGCCAGCAGTCTAATAGGGTCGGGGGGCACTTTCTTT. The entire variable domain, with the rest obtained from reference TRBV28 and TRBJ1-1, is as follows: DVKVTQSSRYLVKRTGEKVFLECVQDMDHENMFWYRQDPGLGLRLIYFSYDVKMKEKGDIPEGYSVSREKKERFSLILESASTNQTSMYLCASSLIGSGGTFFGQGTRLTVV.